The entry that follows covers one T cell receptor (beta chain) sequence. Its matching antigen is unknown. Using immunoSEQ multiplex PCR, the repertoire was profiled, and TCRdb retains in-frame clones only, with some absent. Of approximately 5,000 clones in the sample, approximately 88% are singletons; the top ten hold over 2%. This sample stems from a study of follicular helper T cells after annual influenza vaccination. Whole-study context: Some donors were sampled over the 2013-2014, 2014-2015 and 2015-2016 vaccinations.

Overall study results and limits: Day 7 ICOS+CD38+ clones later appeared mostly in ICOS-CD38- cTfh.

Time point reported: 2015-2016 season, 7 days after influenza vaccination. The CDR3 has 15 amino acids. V was cut by 4 bases and J by 8 bases, with 16 bases left in between. Per germline, CDR1 SGDLS and CDR2 YYNGEE. The TCR sequence derives from an adult who received the influenza vaccine. This sequence joins TRBV9 and TRBJ1-6; D not resolved. The sequencing used CXCR5+ CD38- circulating T follicular helper cells from blood, collected 7 days after influenza vaccination. Documented subset: circulating Tfh, non-naive CD4+CXCR5+PD-1+ (ICOS+CD38+ or ICOS-CD38-). The CDR3 is CASSPTPQQDSPLHF. CDR3 in DNA: TGTGCCAGCAGCCCCACCCCGCAGCAAGATTCACCCCTCCACTTT. The full variable domain, its missing parts supplied by reference TRBV9 and TRBJ1-6, is DSGVTQTPKHLITATGQRVTLRCSPRSGDLSVYWYQQSLDQGLQFLIQYYNGEERAKGNILERFSAQQFPDLHSELNLSSLELGDSALYFCASSPTPQQDSPLHFGNGTRLTVT.